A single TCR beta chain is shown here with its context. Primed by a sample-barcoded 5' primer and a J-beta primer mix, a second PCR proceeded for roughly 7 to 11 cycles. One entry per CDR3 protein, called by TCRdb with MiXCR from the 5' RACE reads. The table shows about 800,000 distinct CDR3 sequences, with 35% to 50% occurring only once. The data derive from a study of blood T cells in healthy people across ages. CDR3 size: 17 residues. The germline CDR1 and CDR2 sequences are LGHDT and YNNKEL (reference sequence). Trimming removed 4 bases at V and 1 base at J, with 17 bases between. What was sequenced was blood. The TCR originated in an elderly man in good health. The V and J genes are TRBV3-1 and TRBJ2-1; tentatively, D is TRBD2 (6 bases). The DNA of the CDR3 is TGTGCCAGCAGCCCACGGTTCCGCGGGGCTTCCTACAATGAGCAGTTCTTC. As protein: CASSPRFRGASYNEQFF.